Each of the 3 T cell receptor beta chains below was sequenced from the same sample in a study of blood T cell repertoires in COVID-19. The protocol was immunoSEQ multiplex PCR, while the TCRdb copy is restricted to in-frame clones and leaves out a portion. The table has around 110,000 clones, 65% to 85% seen once. Sequencing was done on a sample of peripheral blood. These receptors originate from a woman in her 70s with acute or convalescent COVID-19.

The chain combines TRBV5-5 with TRBJ1-1, with 11 bases identical to TRBD1. Trimming at V came to 0 bases and at J to 4 bases, leaving 11 bases not matched to a gene. CDR1 SGHKS and CDR2 YYEKEE come from the germline V gene (reference sequence). CDR3 length: 18 amino acids. The CDR3: CASSLEGGQGAWGTEAFF. The CDR3 DNA reads as TGTGCCAGCAGCTTGGAGGGCGGACAGGGGGCGTGGGGCACTGAAGCTTTCTTT.

This clone showed up just once. The chain couples TRBV9 to TRBJ2-5; D is undetermined. Trimming took 0 bases from V and 1 from J, leaving 7 bases between them. The CDR3 length is 14 residues. Germline assignment: CDR1 SGDLS and CDR2 YYNGEE. CDR3 sequence: CASSVGGSQETQYF. The CDR3 coding sequence is TGTGCCAGCAGCGTAGGCGGTTCCCAAGAGACCCAGTACTTC.

The CDR3 region has the DNA TGCGCCAGTTACCGGGACAGGGCTTATGGCTACACCTTC. Protein sequence: CASYRDRAYGYTF. The chain joins TRBV10-2 to TRBJ1-2; the match to TRBD1 covers 9 bases. The junction had 7 bases not matched to a gene; V was cut back by 9 bases and J by 5 bases. Germline assignment: CDR1 WSHSY and CDR2 SAAADI. CDR3 length: 13 amino acids.